The 2 T cell receptor beta chains in this list originate from one sample, sequenced in a study of control samples from healthy donors and cancer patients. The data were produced by immunoSEQ multiplex PCR, yet TCRdb's version contains in-frame clones alone and is incomplete. The repertoire has roughly 26,000 clones, around 83% of them found once; the top ten carry under 30%. The sample comprised PBMCs. All receptors derive from a man between 60 and 75 years old with colorectal cancer.

The genes are TRBV10-2 and TRBJ2-5; no reliable D call. Germline CDR1 reads WSHSY; CDR2 reads SAAADI. The V end was cut by 7 bases, the J end by 7 bases, with 13 bases between. CDR3 length: 12 amino acids. This chain's CDR3 is CASTPTGWTQYF. CDR3 nucleotides: TGCGCCAGCACCCCTACTGGATGGACCCAGTACTTC.

The V and J genes are TRBV10-2 and TRBJ1-1; 10 nucleotides match TRBD1. Germline CDR1 is WSHSY and CDR2 is SAAADI. V lost 7 bases, J lost 3 bases, and 11 bases stayed unmatched. This CDR3 spans 16 amino acids. CDR3 coding DNA: TGCGCCAGCATAAAAGACAGGGGGCGGATGGACACTGAAGCTTTCTTT. It yields the protein CASIKDRGRMDTEAFF.